This passage covers 14 T cell receptor beta chains from one sample sequenced in a study of technical replicates of blood from several donors. TCRdb's copy holds only in-frame clones and misses some; the assay was immunoSEQ multiplex PCR. This table has some 77,000 clones, about 92% appearing once. The sample comprised T cells isolated from PBMCs. These receptors originate from a human donor in good health.

The chain has TRBV11-2 and TRBJ2-1, with D possibly TRBD2 on 6 matching bases. Germline-derived CDR1 and CDR2 are SGHAT and FQNNGV. Trimming pared 6 bases from V and 4 bases from J, leaving 13 bases between. The CDR3 has 14 amino acids. The CDR3 protein is CASSWRDHYNEQFF. In nucleotides, the CDR3 is TGTGCCAGCAGTTGGCGGGACCATTACAATGAGCAGTTCTTC. Together with reference TRBV11-2 and TRBJ2-1, the CDR3 gives the full variable domain: EAGVAQSPRYKIIEKRQSVAFWCNPISGHATLYWYQQILGQGPKLLIQFQNNGVVDDSQLPKDRFSAERLKGVDSTLKIQPAKLEDSAVYLCASSWRDHYNEQFFGPGTRLTVL.

The chain's CDR3 is CASSLTGNGDTQYF. Written as DNA, the CDR3 is TGTGCCAGCAGCTTGACAGGGAACGGAGATACGCAGTATTTT. This rearrangement joins TRBV7-9 to TRBJ2-3; 7 nucleotides match TRBD1. The germline gives CDR1 SEHNR, CDR2 FQNEAQ (reference sequence). The CDR3 extends over 14 amino acids. The J segment lost 5 bases and the V segment lost 3 bases, leaving 5 bases of the junction unmatched.

The genes are TRBV4-3 and TRBJ2-3, with 16 bases fitting TRBD2. The CDR3 covers 15 residues. Germline values: CDR1 LGHNA, CDR2 YSLEER. Germline trimming cut 8 bases from V and 9 bases from J; bases unmatched to any gene: 8. The CDR3 protein is CASRGLAGGPGTQYF. The CDR3 region has the DNA TGCGCCAGCCGGGGACTAGCGGGAGGGCCTGGCACGCAGTATTTT.

The rearrangement joins TRBV7-2 to TRBJ1-3; tentatively, D is TRBD1 (6 bases). Trimming shortened V by 2 bases and J by 0 bases, and 17 bases separated the two germline ends. Per germline, CDR1 SGHTA and CDR2 FQGNSA. The CDR3 is made up of 18 amino acids. In DNA form, the CDR3 reads TGTGCCAGCAGCTTAATGGGGGCGGTTAAAGGCTCTGGAAACACCATATATTTT. Translated, it gives CASSLMGAVKGSGNTIYF.

About this clone: A junction end diverges from the germline sequence, so it may reflect a read error. The chain combines TRBV7-7 with TRBJ2-2; D may be TRBD1 (5 bases). The CDR3 runs 15 residues. Germline assignment: CDR1 SSHAT and CDR2 FNYEAQ (reference sequence). CDR3 region: CASSPRQTNTGELFF. Here the CDR3 DNA reads TGTGCTAGCAGTCCTCGACAGACCAACACCGGGGAGCTGTTTTTT.

The chain combines TRBV6-5 with TRBJ2-3; the D is unclear. The CDR3 is 13 amino acids. V gave up 3 bases and J gave up 3 bases, with 7 bases separating them. Germline V gene sequence: CDR1 MNHEY, CDR2 SVGAGI. DNA of the CDR3: TGTGCCAGCAGTTATCTCAGAACAGATACGCAGTATTTT. It encodes CASSYLRTDTQYF.

V usage is TRBV29-1 and J usage is TRBJ1-2; TRBD1 matches 7 bases. CDR3 length equals 14 residues. With V trimmed by 1 base and J by 4 bases, 6 bases remained unmatched. Germline CDR1 is SQVTM and CDR2 is ANQGSEA. CDR3 DNA: TGCAGCGTTGAAGGGGGGGACAGCTCCTATGGCTACACCTTC. It is translated as CSVEGGDSSYGYTF.

This rearrangement joins TRBV19 to TRBJ2-3; 8 positions match TRBD2. The CDR3 spans 17 residues. Per the germline V gene, CDR1 is LNHDA and CDR2 is SQIVND (reference sequence). Germline trimming cut 3 bases from V and 2 bases from J; bases unmatched to any gene: 10. CDR3 bases: TGTGCCAGTAGTATTCTGGGACTAGAGAGCTACACAGATACGCAGTATTTT. As protein: CASSILGLESYTDTQYF.

This sequence joins TRBV7-8 and TRBJ1-5; D unresolved. Germline V gene lookup returns CDR1 SGHVS and CDR2 FQNEAQ. CDR3 size: 19 residues. The V end was cut by 1 base, the J end by 2 bases, with 21 bases between. CDR3 nucleotide sequence: TGTGCCAGCAGCTTAGGTACCTTTCTCCGGGGTTCAGGCAATCAGCCCCAGCATTTT. Its protein product is CASSLGTFLRGSGNQPQHF.

This clone was seen more than once but under ten times. V usage is TRBV11-2 and J usage is TRBJ2-1; 13 nucleotides agree with TRBD2. Per germline, CDR1 SGHAT and CDR2 FQNNGV. The CDR3 spans 16 residues. J was trimmed by 11 bases and V by 1 base; bases with no gene match: 8. The CDR3 here is CASSLVGTSGTTKQFF. The CDR3 nucleotides are TGTGCCAGCAGCTTAGTTGGGACTAGCGGGACAACCAAGCAGTTCTTC.

The V and J genes are TRBV7-6 and TRBJ2-7; D possibly corresponds to TRBD2 (5 bases). The CDR3 is 13 residues long. Trimming took off 1 base at V and 3 bases at J, with 7 bases between the two ends. CDR1 is SGHVS and CDR2 is FNYEAQ in the germline V gene. The CDR3 protein is CASSLGLNYEQYF. The CDR3 bases are TGTGCCAGCAGCTTAGGACTAAACTACGAGCAGTACTTC.

J is TRBJ2-3 and V is TRBV5-1; TRBD1 is a possible D gene (5 bases). CDR1 SGHRS and CDR2 YFSETQ come from the germline V gene. V lost 0 bases and J lost 1, with 12 bases in between. The CDR3 runs to 16 residues. The CDR3 sequence is CASSLAGLIGTDTQYF. The CDR3 coding sequence is TGCGCCAGCAGCTTGGCAGGGCTGATCGGCACAGATACGCAGTATTTT. Based on the CDR3 plus reference TRBV5-1 and TRBJ2-3, the full variable domain is KAGVTQTPRYLIKTRGQQVTLSCSPISGHRSVSWYQQTPGQGLQFLFEYFSETQRNKGNFPGRFSGRQFSNSRSEMNVSTLELGDSALYLCASSLAGLIGTDTQYFGPGTRLTVL.

V gene TRBV19 combines with J gene TRBJ2-3; 8 bases align to TRBD2. The trim removed 7 bases at V and 9 bases at J, leaving 18 bases unmatched. CDR3 size: 16 residues. Germline CDR1 reads LNHDA; CDR2 reads SQIVND (reference sequence). CDR3 protein: CASTEMPQREHGTQYF. CDR3 coding DNA: TGTGCCAGTACCGAGATGCCCCAGCGGGAGCATGGGACGCAGTATTTT.

CDR3 protein: CASSGTGDRAFF. CDR3 nucleotide sequence: TGTGCCAGCAGCGGTACAGGGGATCGGGCTTTCTTT. This chain uses TRBV7-2 with TRBJ1-1; TRBD1 agrees at 7 bases. CDR1 is SGHTA and CDR2 is FQGNSA in the germline V gene. The ends lost 5 bases at V and 11 bases at J; junction bases unmatched: 8. The CDR3 spans 12 residues.